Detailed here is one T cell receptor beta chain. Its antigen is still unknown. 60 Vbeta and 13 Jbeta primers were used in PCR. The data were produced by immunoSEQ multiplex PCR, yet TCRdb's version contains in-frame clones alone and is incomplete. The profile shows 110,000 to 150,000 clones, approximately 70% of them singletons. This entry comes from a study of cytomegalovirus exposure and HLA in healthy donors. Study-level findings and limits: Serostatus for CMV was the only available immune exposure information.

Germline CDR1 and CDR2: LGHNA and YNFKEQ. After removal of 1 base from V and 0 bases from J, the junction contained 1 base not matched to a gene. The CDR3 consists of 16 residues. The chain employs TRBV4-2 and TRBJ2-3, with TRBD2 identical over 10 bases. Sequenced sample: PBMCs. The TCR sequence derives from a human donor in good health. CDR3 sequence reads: CASSQGTSGSTDTQYF. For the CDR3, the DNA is TGTGCCAGCAGCCAAGGGACTAGCGGTAGCACAGATACGCAGTATTTT.